These T cell receptor beta chains were read from a single sample in a study of OX40 agonist ivuxolimab in advanced cancers. Some clones are missing from TCRdb's copy, which holds only in-frame ones; the method was immunoSEQ multiplex PCR. The repertoire has around 50,000 clones, more than 70% of them found once; the top ten carry under 10%. The specimen comprised CD4+ or CD8+ T cells sorted from blood, sampled in a trial of the OX40 agonist ivuxolimab. The receptors derive from an adult with an advanced solid tumor such as melanoma, head and neck, liver or kidney cancer. CDR3s include the opening cysteine and the closing phenylalanine or tryptophan. Each record gives: D gene, J gene, clone size, V gene, CDR3 protein, CDR3 DNA. The D gene is left open where the match is weak. The size of a clone is reported for some rows only, either as once, few or many, or as a class for expanded clones.

>-|TRBJ2-3|-|TRBV5-1
CASSEGTDWGTDTQYF
TGCGCCAGCAGCGAGGGGACCGACTGGGGCACAGATACGCAGTATTTT
>-|TRBJ1-1|-|TRBV6-5
CASSYGGPPTEAFF
TGTGCCAGCAGTTACGGGGGCCCACCTACTGAAGCTTTCTTT
>TRBD1|TRBJ1-2|-|TRBV30
CAWRWTGSRGGYTF
TGTGCCTGGAGATGGACAGGGAGCCGCGGTGGCTACACCTTC
>-|TRBJ2-2|once|TRBV5-1
CASSPVPGELFF
TGCGCCAGCAGCCCCGTCCCTGGGGAGCTGTTTTTT
>-|TRBJ1-1|-|TRBV27
CASSVTPEAFF
TGTGCCAGCAGTGTCACCCCTGAAGCTTTCTTT
>TRBD2|TRBJ2-7|few|TRBV10-3
CAISGTSTEQYF
TGTGCCATCAGCGGGACTAGCACCGAGCAGTACTTC
>-|TRBJ2-7|-|TRBV5-4
CASSLAGVLAQYF
TGTGCCAGCAGCTTGGCCGGGGTCCTGGCGCAGTACTTC
>-|TRBJ2-5|-|TRBV2
CASRDLRETQYF
TGTGCCAGCAGGGACTTGCGAGAGACCCAGTACTTC
>-|TRBJ1-1|-|TRBV25-1
CASSDINGAEAFF
TGTGCCAGCAGTGATATCAACGGAGCAGAAGCTTTCTTT
>TRBD1|TRBJ2-5|-|TRBV7-3
CASSPPTGGAEKTQYF
TGTGCCAGCAGCCCCCCGACAGGGGGCGCCGAGAAGACCCAGTACTTC
>-|TRBJ1-1|-|TRBV4-1
CASSPLKGSEAFF
TGCGCCAGCAGCCCCCTTAAGGGGTCTGAAGCTTTCTTT
>-|TRBJ1-1|-|TRBV18
CASSPPSMGEAFF
TGTGCCAGCTCACCACCGTCGATGGGGGAGGCTTTCTTT
>-|TRBJ1-1|few|TRBV19
CASRGNTEAFF
TGTGCCAGTAGAGGGAACACTGAAGCTTTCTTT
>-|TRBJ2-2|-|TRBV10-3
CAIISDQAGELFF
TGTGCCATCATCAGCGACCAGGCCGGGGAGCTGTTTTTT
>-|TRBJ2-1|-|TRBV4-2
CASSQDLPLAEQFF
TGTGCCAGCAGCCAAGATCTTCCTTTAGCTGAGCAGTTCTTC
>TRBD1|TRBJ1-5|-|TRBV5-5
CASSLAQGANQPQHF
TGTGCCAGCAGCTTGGCACAGGGGGCTAATCAGCCCCAGCATTTT
>TRBD2|TRBJ2-2|-|TRBV9
CASSLLADYTGELFF
TGTGCCAGCAGCCTACTAGCGGACTACACCGGGGAGCTGTTTTTT
>-|TRBJ2-5|few|TRBV7-2
CASSSRTEGETQYF
TGTGCCAGCAGCTCACGGACAGAGGGGGAGACCCAGTACTTC
>-|TRBJ2-5|once|TRBV11-3
CASSLGPFEETQYF
TGTGCCAGCAGCCTGGGACCCTTTGAAGAGACCCAGTACTTC
>-|TRBJ1-1|few|TRBV7-6
CASSLGAENTEAFF
TGTGCCAGCAGCTTGGGGGCAGAGAACACTGAAGCTTTCTTT
>TRBD2|TRBJ2-1|-|TRBV7-9
CASSSRPGTIFNEQFF
TGTGCCAGCAGCTCCCGACCCGGGACTATTTTCAATGAGCAGTTCTTC
>TRBD1|TRBJ2-7|-|TRBV6-5
CASSRDRYYEQYF
TGTGCCAGCAGTCGGGACAGATACTACGAGCAGTACTTC
>-|TRBJ2-7|-|TRBV4-3
CASSRQEGGAGEQYF
TGCGCCAGCAGCCGACAGGAAGGGGGCGCGGGAGAGCAGTACTTC
>TRBD1|TRBJ2-3|once|TRBV19
CASSIGYGQASTDTQYF
TGTGCCAGTAGTATTGGTTACGGACAGGCTAGCACAGATACGCAGTATTTT
>TRBD1|TRBJ1-3|-|TRBV11-3
CASSSQSTGTGNTIYF
TGTGCCAGCAGCTCCCAATCGACAGGGACTGGAAACACCATATATTTT
>-|TRBJ1-2|-|TRBV9
CASSVQSQGGYGYTF
TGTGCCAGCAGCGTACAATCACAGGGTGGCTATGGCTACACCTTC
>TRBD1|TRBJ1-2|-|TRBV28
CASSFVPGQGNSYGYTF
TGTGCCAGCAGTTTTGTCCCAGGACAGGGGAATAGCTATGGCTACACCTTC
>TRBD1|TRBJ1-1|few|TRBV7-3
CASSLTGSTEAFF
TGTGCCAGCAGCTTGACAGGGTCCACTGAAGCTTTCTTT
>TRBD1|TRBJ2-2|-|TRBV28
CASIRGQVLTGELFF
TGTGCCAGCATTAGGGGACAGGTACTCACCGGGGAGCTGTTTTTT
>-|TRBJ2-5|-|TRBV11-2
CASSFRVVGETQYF
TGTGCCAGCAGCTTCAGGGTCGTCGGAGAGACCCAGTACTTC
>-|TRBJ2-5|-|TRBV11-2
CASSLGASAIQETQYF
TGTGCCAGCAGCTTAGGGGCTAGCGCGATCCAAGAGACCCAGTACTTC
>-|TRBJ1-3|-|TRBV30
CAWSRMVTTIYF
TGTGCCTGGAGTCGCATGGTGACCACCATATATTTT
>-|TRBJ2-7|-|TRBV28
CASRQAGPVTYEQYF
TGTGCCAGCAGGCAAGCGGGTCCTGTTACCTACGAGCAGTACTTC
>TRBD2|TRBJ2-5|-|TRBV5-4
CASSPSGGETQYF
TGTGCCAGCAGCCCTTCGGGGGGAGAGACCCAGTACTTC
>-|TRBJ1-6|-|TRBV5-1
CASSEGGPFNSPLHF
TGCGCCAGCAGCGAAGGGGGGCCCTTCAATTCACCCCTCCACTTT
>TRBD1|TRBJ1-3|-|TRBV5-1
CASSQTGVDGNTIYF
TGCGCCAGCAGCCAAACAGGGGTGGATGGAAACACCATATATTTT
>-|TRBJ1-1|-|TRBV19
CASSIRGLMNTEAFF
TGTGCCAGTAGTATTAGGGGCCTCATGAACACTGAAGCTTTCTTT
>TRBD1|TRBJ1-5|once|TRBV6-6
CASSPRDRLNQPQHF
TGTGCCAGCAGCCCCCGGGACAGACTAAATCAGCCCCAGCATTTT
>-|TRBJ2-1|-|TRBV10-3
CAIRSQGSVNEQFF
TGTGCCATCAGGTCACAGGGAAGTGTGAATGAGCAGTTCTTC
>TRBD1|TRBJ2-7|once|TRBV7-2
CASSKDRGRHEQYF
TGTGCCAGCAGCAAGGACAGGGGTCGCCACGAGCAGTACTTC
>-|TRBJ1-1|-|TRBV10-3
CAISESTGQGAFF
TGTGCCATCAGTGAGTCGACGGGGCAAGGGGCTTTCTTT
>TRBD1|TRBJ2-7|once|TRBV27
CASRRQGSFYEQYF
TGTGCCAGCCGACGACAGGGTTCTTTCTACGAGCAGTACTTC
>TRBD1|TRBJ1-1|-|TRBV27
CASRTPGQVAEAFF
TGTGCCAGCAGGACACCTGGACAGGTCGCTGAAGCTTTCTTT
>-|TRBJ2-2|once|TRBV18
CASSPRAGELFF
TGTGCCAGCTCACCGCGAGCCGGGGAGCTGTTTTTT
>-|TRBJ2-5|-|TRBV5-8
CASSLNWGETQYF
TGTGCCAGCAGCTTGAATTGGGGAGAGACCCAGTACTTC
>TRBD1|TRBJ2-1|once|TRBV2
CASSESSGTGVYNEQFF
TGTGCCAGCAGTGAATCCTCAGGGACAGGGGTATACAATGAGCAGTTCTTC
>-|TRBJ2-2|-|TRBV5-4
CASSLGGLGTGELFF
TGTGCCAGCAGCTTGGGAGGGCTGGGTACCGGGGAGCTGTTTTTT
>-|TRBJ2-7|-|TRBV9
CASSVGYLPTYEQYF
TGTGCCAGCAGCGTAGGGTACCTCCCCACCTACGAGCAGTACTTC
>TRBD1|TRBJ1-2|-|TRBV6-5
CASLETGGVGYTF
TGTGCCAGCTTAGAGACAGGGGGCGTCGGCTACACCTTC
>TRBD1|TRBJ1-1|-|TRBV18
CASSPPLGQGDTEAFF
TGTGCCAGCTCACCACCGTTGGGACAGGGTGATACTGAAGCTTTCTTT
>-|TRBJ2-1|-|TRBV5-1
CASSDQGGTSHEQFF
TGCGCCAGCAGCGACCAGGGGGGTACTTCACATGAGCAGTTCTTC
>-|TRBJ2-1|-|TRBV6-1
CASSTDTTYNEQFF
TGTGCCAGCAGCACTGACACCACCTACAATGAGCAGTTCTTC
>-|TRBJ2-1|-|TRBV5-6
CASSLGGFAGRTYNEQFF
TGTGCCAGCAGCCTCGGGGGCTTTGCGGGACGAACCTACAATGAGCAGTTCTTC
>TRBD1|TRBJ1-4|-|TRBV27
CASLTGTGEKLFF
TGTGCCAGCCTTACCGGGACAGGAGAAAAACTGTTTTTT
>-|TRBJ1-4|-|TRBV30
CAWSVLVGEKLFF
TGTGCCTGGAGTGTTTTGGTTGGCGAAAAACTGTTTTTT
>TRBD2|TRBJ2-5|-|TRBV7-3
CASSLNGRPAETQYF
TGTGCCAGCAGCTTAAACGGGAGGCCGGCAGAGACCCAGTACTTC
>-|TRBJ1-2|few|TRBV27
CASSLSGDYGYTF
TGTGCCAGCAGTTTATCAGGGGACTATGGCTACACCTTC
>TRBD2|TRBJ2-3|-|TRBV19
CASKGREGIPDTQYF
TGTGCCAGTAAGGGGCGGGAGGGAATCCCAGATACGCAGTATTTT
>-|TRBJ1-1|-|TRBV9
CASSVVSRNTEAFF
TGTGCCAGCAGCGTAGTTAGCCGGAACACTGAAGCTTTCTTT
>-|TRBJ2-7|-|TRBV6-5
CASRDNAGEQYF
TGTGCCAGCCGGGACAACGCGGGAGAGCAGTACTTC